The clone carrying this TCR beta chain has more than one count but fewer than ten. TCRdb passed the RT-PCR reads through MiXCR, listing each CDR3 protein once. Seen here are hundreds of thousands of distinct CDR3 sequences, around 15% observed once, and the top ten hold about 7.6%. V lost 7 bases, J lost 7 bases, and 26 bases lay in between. Germline assignment: CDR1 SNHLY and CDR2 FYNNEI. CDR3 length: 17 residues. The sample comes from a study of response to subunit inactivated influenza vaccine. Sequenced material: PBMCs from blood, taken roughly 15 days before vaccination. The rearrangement uses TRBV2 and TRBJ2-1; maybe TRBD1 (5 bases). This receptor was taken from a man aged 50 to 59 who received an inactivated influenza vaccine. CDR3 protein: CASISRVLAAPGNEQFF. The CDR3 DNA is TGTGCCAGCATCTCCAGGGTCTTGGCGGCGCCTGGGAATGAGCAGTTCTTC.